These 22 T cell receptor beta chains came from one sample sequenced in a study of beta chain features in type 1 diabetes (dated by TCRdb to the late 2010s). Libraries were built with the immunoSEQ multiplex PCR assay. The entire isolated RNA was reverse transcribed using the High Capacity cDNA Reverse Transcription Kit, and thus expressed TCRB transcripts were sequenced. What TCRdb holds here is the immuneACCESS table cut down to in-frame rearrangements. Part of the clones is not present; checked against another copy, under half of the missing clones reflect an unresolved V gene, and the others are unexplained. The sample contains more than 550,000 clones, more than 12% of them found a single time. Together, the top ten hold around 0.04% of the sample. Study-level results and caveats: Type 1 diabetes patients showed a moderate but significant shortening of TCRB CDR3 length in all four CD4+ subsets.

Their antigens are not known. The sequenced sample consisted of naive CD4+ T cells from blood. Sample cell subset or site, as interpreted from the label and publication: true naive CD4+ T cells. These receptors were taken from a man younger than 30 with type 1 diabetes.

In this sample, this clone turned up a few times. V usage is TRBV29-1 and J usage is TRBJ1-2; 7 bases are a match to TRBD1. From germline, CDR1 is SQVTM and CDR2 ANQGSEA. Trimming at V came to 4 bases and at J to 4 bases, leaving 21 bases not matched to a gene. The CDR3 contains 18 residues. The CDR3 nucleotides are TGCAGCGTTGTCCCCACCGGGACAGTAGTAGGAACTTCCTATGGCTACACCTTC. Translation: CSVVPTGTVVGTSYGYTF.

This clone was seen a few times. Written as DNA, the CDR3 is TGCAGCGCCACCGGGGTTTACAATGAGCAGTTCTTC. Its translation: CSATGVYNEQFF. The chain has TRBV29-1 and TRBJ2-1; D may be TRBD2 (5 bases). CDR3 length equals 12 residues. Germline CDR1 reads SQVTM; CDR2 reads ANQGSEA. The ends were cut back, 7 bases at V and 4 bases at J, with 11 bases in the middle.

This clone was detected a few times. The chain employs TRBV7-9 and TRBJ2-7, with D uncertain. This CDR3 has 13 amino acids. Germline V CDR1 and CDR2: SEHNR, FQNEAQ (reference sequence). Trimming removed 3 bases at V and 4 bases at J, with 10 bases between. The CDR3 nucleotides are TGTGCCAGCAGCTTTGCCCTCTTATACGAGCAGTACTTC. Translating it yields CASSFALLYEQYF. The full variable domain, in which reference TRBV7-9 and TRBJ2-7 provide the parts outside the CDR3, is DTGVSQNPRHKITKRGQNVTFRCDPISEHNRLYWYRQTLGQGPEFLTYFQNEAQLEKSRLLSDRFSAERPKGSFSTLEIQRTEQGDSAMYLCASSFALLYEQYFGPGTRLTVT.

The rearrangement joins TRBV7-9 to TRBJ2-7, with D tentatively TRBD2 (6 bases). Germline values: CDR1 SEHNR, CDR2 FQNEAQ (reference sequence). Between the trimmed V and J ends, which lost 2 bases and 1 base, there was a span of 9 bases. The CDR3 has 14 residues. The DNA for the CDR3 is TGTGCCAGCAGCTTAATTGGGGGGTCCTACGAGCAGTACTTC. It specifies CASSLIGGSYEQYF.

This rearrangement joins TRBV5-1 to TRBJ2-1; unclear D gene. Between the trimmed V and J ends, which lost 5 bases and 10 bases, there was a span of 13 bases. The CDR3 runs to 12 residues. In germline, CDR1 is SGHRS, CDR2 YFSETQ. CDR3 nucleotide sequence: TGCGCCAGCAGAGCCGAGTGGGGAGAGCAGTTCTTC. This codes for CASRAEWGEQFF. The full variable domain, its missing parts supplied by reference TRBV5-1 and TRBJ2-1, is KAGVTQTPRYLIKTRGQQVTLSCSPISGHRSVSWYQQTPGQGLQFLFEYFSETQRNKGNFPGRFSGRQFSNSRSEMNVSTLELGDSALYLCASRAEWGEQFFGPGTRLTVL.

This clone was seen only a few times. The CDR3 region has the DNA TGTGCCAGCAGCTCCCGGGTACGGGACCCTGGTGGGGCCCAGTACTTC. Translated, it gives CASSSRVRDPGGAQYF. This sequence joins TRBV5-6 and TRBJ2-5; D tentatively reads TRBD1 or TRBD2 (5 bases each). The CDR3 has 16 residues. Germline V gives CDR1 SGHDT, CDR2 YYEEEE. Trimming left V 3 bases short and J 9 bases short, with 24 bases between.

The chain links TRBV7-2 to TRBJ2-7; the D gene is possibly TRBD2 (6 bases). CDR3 size: 14 residues. Trimming shortened V by 1 base and J by 3 bases, and 10 bases separated the two germline ends. Per the germline V gene, CDR1 is SGHTA and CDR2 is FQGNSA. The CDR3 nucleotides are TGTGCCAGCAGCTTAGGACTAGAGGTCTACGAGCAGTACTTC. This translates into CASSLGLEVYEQYF. Filled out from reference TRBV7-2 and TRBJ2-7, the complete variable domain reads GAGVSQSPSNKVTEKGKDVELRCDPISGHTALYWYRQSLGQGLEFLIYFQGNSAPDKSGLPSDRFSAERTGGSVSTLTIQRTQQEDSAVYLCASSLGLEVYEQYFGPGTRLTVT.

The table lists this clone with a few counts. The chain employs TRBV7-2 and TRBJ2-4; 7 bases agree with TRBD1. The CDR3 contains 14 residues. CDR1 and CDR2 (germline): SGHTA, FQGNSA. The junction had 7 bases not matched to a gene; V was cut back by 5 bases and J by 6 bases. The CDR3 bases are TGTGCCAGCAGCCTCCGGACAGGCGGAAACATTCAGTACTTC. This sequence encodes CASSLRTGGNIQYF.

In its sample, this clone was seen a few times. The rearrangement joins TRBV28 to TRBJ2-3, with no clear D. The CDR3 sequence is 14 residues long. The V and J ends lost 7 bases and 2 bases respectively, with 13 bases between them. The germline V gene has CDR1 MDHEN and CDR2 SYDVKM. The CDR3, as DNA: TGTGCCAGCATCCCCTTTTCGCTCACAGATACGCAGTATTTT. It yields the protein CASIPFSLTDTQYF.

The sample holds a few counts of this clone. This chain joins TRBV6-6 and TRBJ2-5; D not certain. The V end was cut by 5 bases, the J end by 5 bases, with 18 bases between. The CDR3 extends over 15 amino acids. CDR1 and CDR2 (germline): MNHNY, SVGAGI (reference sequence). For the CDR3, the DNA is TGTGCCAGCAGTCCACCCCTTGGGGATCGGGAGACCCAGTACTTC. Translated: CASSPPLGDRETQYF.

The table lists this clone with a few counts. This sequence joins TRBV6-6 and TRBJ1-2; tentative D call: TRBD1 (6 bases). Germline V gene lookup returns CDR1 MNHNY and CDR2 SVGAGI (reference sequence). The CDR3 covers 13 residues. The V end was cut by 7 bases, the J end by 4 bases, with 13 bases between. CDR3 region: CASTNREGYGYTF. The DNA for the CDR3 is TGTGCCAGCACGAACAGGGAGGGCTATGGCTACACCTTC.

The rearrangement links TRBV7-9 to TRBJ2-3; possibly TRBD1 or TRBD2 for D (5 bases each). The CDR3 is 13 amino acids. Germline V gene sequence: CDR1 SEHNR, CDR2 FQNEAQ (reference sequence). The V end was cut by 5 bases, the J end by 6 bases, with 12 bases between. The CDR3 loop reads CASSKQGRDTQYF. CDR3 coding DNA: TGTGCCAGCAGCAAGCAGGGACGGGATACGCAGTATTTT.

This clone was counted a few times. The rearrangement uses TRBV9 and TRBJ2-3; TRBD2 matches 7 bases. J gave up 6 bases and V 4 bases, and 17 bases lay outside the gene matches. Germline V gene sequence: CDR1 SGDLS, CDR2 YYNGEE. The CDR3 is made up of 17 amino acids. CDR3 in DNA: TGTGCCAGCAGCTCAGGCCCCGGGGGGTCCGTCGGTGATACGCAGTATTTT. It encodes CASSSGPGGSVGDTQYF.

Only a few counts were recorded for this clone. This chain links TRBV10-3 with TRBJ2-7, with TRBD2 identical over 7 bases. V shed 3 bases, J shed 3 bases, and the junction held 2 bases outside the gene matches. The germline V gene encodes CDR1 ENHRY and CDR2 SYGVKD. CDR3 length equals 13 residues. The CDR3 sequence is CAISDGGDYEQYF. CDR3 bases: TGTGCCATCAGTGATGGGGGGGACTACGAGCAGTACTTC.

The J gene is TRBJ1-1, the V gene TRBV6-1, with 11 positions matching TRBD1. The V segment lost 5 bases and the J segment 5 bases; nucleotides outside the gene matches: 7. This CDR3 spans 15 amino acids. The germline V gene encodes CDR1 MNHNS and CDR2 SASEGT. CDR3 loop: CASSHDRDRGTEAFF. CDR3 DNA: TGTGCCAGCAGTCACGACCGGGACAGGGGGACTGAAGCTTTCTTT.

The chain is built from TRBV29-1 and TRBJ2-7; D gene unclear. This CDR3 is built from 11 residues. Germline assignment: CDR1 SQVTM and CDR2 ANQGSEA. V gave up 7 bases and J gave up 0 bases, with 7 bases separating them. CDR3 bases: TGCAGCGCCTTGCGCTCCTACGAGCAGTACTTC. Encoded protein: CSALRSYEQYF.

This clone appeared many times. CDR3 DNA: TGTGCCATCAGTGAGATCGATTCGGGGTACGAGTTCTTC. Translation: CAISEIDSGYEFF. J is TRBJ2-1 and V is TRBV10-3, with TRBD2 as a possible D gene (5 bases). Trimming removed 2 bases at V and 14 bases at J, with 16 bases between. CDR1 and CDR2 (germline): ENHRY, SYGVKD. The CDR3 has 13 amino acids.

The chain has TRBV11-1 and TRBJ2-2, with D unresolved. Germline V gives CDR1 SGHAT, CDR2 FQDESV (reference sequence). Trimming shortened V by 2 bases and J by 2 bases, and 6 bases separated the two germline ends. This CDR3 is 14 amino acids long. The CDR3 is CASSLSHNTGELFF. The DNA of the CDR3 is TGTGCCAGCAGCTTATCCCACAACACCGGGGAGCTGTTTTTT.

This clone was seen more than once but under ten times. CDR3 region: CASTSTAGSTGELFF. The CDR3 nucleotides are TGCGCCAGCACCTCGACGGCAGGGAGCACCGGGGAGCTGTTTTTT. The chain combines TRBV5-1 with TRBJ2-2, with D perhaps matching TRBD1 or TRBD2 (5 bases each). Germline CDR1 is SGHRS and CDR2 is YFSETQ. The V end lost 6 bases, the J end lost 4 bases, and 16 bases lay between the germline ends. The CDR3 spans 15 residues.

The genes are TRBV12-5 and TRBJ1-2, with no clear D. Per the germline V gene, CDR1 is LGHNT and CDR2 is FRNRAP. CDR3 length: 16 residues. With 5 bases removed from V and 1 base from J, the gap between germline ends came to 17 bases. CDR3 nucleotide sequence: TGTGCTAGTGGTCCCTCCCCGGGAAGGCTTAACTATGGCTACACCTTC. Amino acids: CASGPSPGRLNYGYTF.

The chain has TRBV30 and TRBJ1-5; D gene ambiguous. Trimming left V 0 bases short and J 6 bases short, with 18 bases between. The CDR3 loop spans 16 amino acids. Germline V gives CDR1 GTSNPN, CDR2 SVGIG (reference sequence). CDR3 region: CAWSVGTPIASQPQHF. The CDR3 nucleotides read TGTGCCTGGAGTGTCGGCACCCCTATAGCAAGTCAGCCCCAGCATTTT.

This clone turned up a few times. The chain is built from TRBV7-2 and TRBJ1-5; 11 bases are shared with TRBD1. Losses at the gene ends were 1 base for V and 4 bases for J; bases not matched to a gene: 12. The CDR3 runs 19 residues. The V gene's germline CDR1 is SGHTA and CDR2 FQGNSA. For the CDR3, the DNA is TGTGCCAGCAGCTTAGGTTCGGGGACCGGGACAGGGGGAAATCAGCCCCAGCATTTT. Amino acid sequence: CASSLGSGTGTGGNQPQHF. Combining the CDR3 with reference TRBV7-2 and TRBJ1-5 gives the whole variable domain GAGVSQSPSNKVTEKGKDVELRCDPISGHTALYWYRQSLGQGLEFLIYFQGNSAPDKSGLPSDRFSAERTGGSVSTLTIQRTQQEDSAVYLCASSLGSGTGTGGNQPQHFGDGTRLSIL.